The rows below give T cell receptor beta chains drawn from one sample of a study of CD8+ T cells in alopecia areata. Sequencing was performed with immunoSEQ multiplex PCR; in TCRdb, only in-frame clones are kept and a portion is missing. This sample yields around 160,000 clones, of which around three fifths are seen a single time; 12% to 15% belongs to the top ten. Sequences were derived from CD4+ T cells sorted from blood, sampled at week 24, from a patient treated with tofacitinib. The source is a human donor with alopecia areata. Each CDR3 is given with its conserved first and last residue. D genes are given only for firm matches. Clone size is not always given. Where it is, it says once, few, many or a class for expanded clones.

D gene	clone size	J gene	V gene	CDR3 protein	CDR3 DNA
.	.	TRBJ2-3	TRBV29-1	CSVTGTDTQYF	TGCAGCGTTACAGGGACAGATACGCAGTATTTT
.	.	TRBJ2-3	TRBV11-2	CASSFGPSASGTDTQYF	TGTGCCAGCAGCTTCGGTCCTTCCGCCTCGGGCACAGATACGCAGTATTTT
.	.	TRBJ2-3	TRBV4-1	CASSQNRQSLTDTQYF	TGCGCCAGCAGCCAGAACCGACAGAGCCTCACAGATACGCAGTATTTT
.	.	TRBJ1-4	TRBV30	CAWSRTTTNEKLFF	TGTGCCTGGAGCCGAACCACAACTAATGAAAAACTGTTTTTT
.	once	TRBJ2-2	TRBV7-8	CASTRRDGELFF	TGTGCCAGCACCCGGCGGGACGGGGAGCTGTTTTTT
TRBD1	.	TRBJ1-4	TRBV10-2	CASSGGRGRANEKLFF	TGCGCCAGCAGTGGTGGCAGGGGGCGAGCTAATGAAAAACTGTTTTTT
TRBD1	.	TRBJ1-5	TRBV19	CASSGTGTGRQPQHF	TGTGCCAGTAGTGGAACCGGGACAGGGCGTCAGCCCCAGCATTTT
.	.	TRBJ1-6	TRBV4-1	CASSPGRTLHF	TGCGCCAGCAGCCCTGGGAGAACCCTCCACTTT
.	.	TRBJ1-5	TRBV7-3	CASSLEGSQPQHF	TGTGCCAGCAGCTTAGAGGGCAGTCAGCCCCAGCATTTT
.	many	TRBJ1-1	TRBV5-6	CASSLEPTEAFF	TGTGCCAGCAGCTTGGAGCCGACTGAAGCTTTCTTT
.	.	TRBJ2-7	TRBV29-1	CSVLGGGSTYEQYF	TGCAGCGTTTTAGGGGGAGGATCGACCTACGAGCAGTACTTC